Presented here are 20 T cell receptor beta chains from one specimen sequenced in a study of T cell responses to AZD1222 COVID-19 vaccine. Only in-frame clones appear in the TCRdb table, and some are missing; sequencing was by immunoSEQ multiplex PCR. The sample includes 120,000 to 150,000 clones, almost 90% of them seen just once. The sample here was peripheral blood, taken 28 days after the second AZD1222 dose. The origin of the receptors is an adult who received the AZD1222 COVID-19 vaccine.

The chain has TRBV24-1 and TRBJ2-3; 9 nucleotides line up with TRBD2. The ends lost 3 bases at V and 0 bases at J; junction bases unmatched: 15. The CDR3 loop spans 20 amino acids. Germline CDR1 KGHDR, CDR2 SFDVKD. CDR3 amino acids: CATSDPGAGGPSFSTDTQYF. Here the CDR3 DNA reads TGTGCCACCAGTGATCCCGGCGCGGGGGGGCCTTCCTTTAGCACAGATACGCAGTATTTT.

The chain has TRBV19 and TRBJ2-4; D is undetermined. The germline V gene has CDR1 LNHDA and CDR2 SQIVND (reference sequence). The length of the CDR3 is 16 residues. V lost 4 bases and J lost 0, with 13 bases in between. As DNA, the CDR3 is TGTGCCAGTAGTAACGGTGCCCAACTAGCCAAAAACATTCAGTACTTC. Protein sequence: CASSNGAQLAKNIQYF.

V gene TRBV3-1 (or the pseudogene TRBV3-2) combines with J gene TRBJ2-7, with no clear D. Germline V CDR1 and CDR2: LGHDT, YNNKEL (reference sequence). With 4 bases removed from V and 5 bases from J, the gap between germline ends came to 6 bases. The CDR3 consists of 11 residues. The CDR3 sequence is CASSLHHEQYF. Here the CDR3 DNA reads TGTGCCAGCAGCCTCCACCACGAGCAGTACTTC.

V is TRBV6-5 and J is TRBJ1-5; no reliable D call. Trimming removed 6 bases from V and 0 bases from J, with 12 bases in between. Germline V gives CDR1 MNHEY, CDR2 SVGAGI. The CDR3 sequence is 15 residues long. The CDR3 sequence is CASRPGRNSNQPQHF. The CDR3 DNA follows: TGTGCCAGCAGACCCGGGCGTAATAGCAATCAGCCCCAGCATTTT.

The chain is built from TRBV7-8 and TRBJ1-2; D unclear. V dropped 6 bases and J dropped 4 bases, with 6 bases sitting between them. Germline loops: CDR1 SGHVS, CDR2 FQNEAQ. The CDR3 extends over 11 amino acids. Written as DNA, the CDR3 is TGTGCCAGCAGTGGGGTCTATGGCTACACCTTC. Translating gives CASSGVYGYTF.

The chain recombines TRBV7-8 with TRBJ2-1; unclear D gene. CDR3 length: 16 amino acids. The V and J ends lost 1 base and 5 bases respectively, with 15 bases between them. Germline CDR1 SGHVS, CDR2 FQNEAQ. The CDR3 DNA sequence: TGTGCCAGCAGCTTAGATCACACGTTCGGAGACAATGAGCAGTTCTTC. Translating it yields CASSLDHTFGDNEQFF.

This chain connects TRBV27 to TRBJ1-5; 8 bases match TRBD1. CDR1 and CDR2 from the germline V gene are MNHEY and SMNVEV (reference sequence). After removal of 6 bases from V and 2 bases from J, the junction contained 3 bases not matched to a gene. CDR3 length: 14 amino acids. In DNA, the CDR3 is TGTGCCAGCAGAAAGGACAGGGGCAATCAGCCCCAGCATTTT. This sequence encodes CASRKDRGNQPQHF.

The V gene is TRBV3-1 (or the pseudogene TRBV3-2), the J gene TRBJ1-1; no firm D call. This CDR3 is 16 amino acids long. V dropped 1 base and J dropped 1 base, with 13 bases sitting between them. The germline CDR1 and CDR2 sequences are LGHDT and YNNKEL (reference sequence). CDR3 in amino acids: CASSQGPPPQNTEAFF. Written as DNA, the CDR3 is TGTGCCAGCAGCCAAGGGCCCCCTCCGCAGAACACTGAAGCTTTCTTT.

This clone was seen more than once but under ten times. The chain combines TRBV3-1 (or the pseudogene TRBV3-2) with TRBJ1-5; TRBD1 agrees at 10 bases. This CDR3 is built from 16 residues. CDR1 and CDR2 from the germline V gene are LGHDT and YNNKEL (reference sequence). V lost 5 bases, J lost 3 bases, and 7 bases stayed unmatched. CDR3 coding DNA: TGTGCCAGCAGCTCAACCGGGACAGGGGCCAATCAGCCCCAGCATTTT. Translating gives CASSSTGTGANQPQHF.

There are a few counts of this clone. The gene calls are TRBV6-5 and TRBJ2-2; D is unresolved. Germline-derived CDR1 and CDR2 are MNHEY and SVGAGI. V lost 4 bases and J lost 2, with 14 bases in between. The CDR3 covers 16 residues. The CDR3 coding sequence is TGTGCCAGCAGTTCCTCCGGAGACTTTAACACCGGGGAGCTGTTTTTT. Its protein product is CASSSSGDFNTGELFF.

This sequence joins TRBV28 and TRBJ2-5; unclear D gene. V lost 6 bases and J 1 base, leaving 12 bases between the germline ends. CDR1 MDHEN and CDR2 SYDVKM come from the germline V gene. The CDR3 has 14 residues. CDR3 coding DNA: TGTGCCAGCAGAGTGCTCGGCCCCCAAGAGACCCAGTACTTC. This sequence encodes CASRVLGPQETQYF.

This chain links TRBV9 with TRBJ1-1; the D gene is possibly TRBD1 (5 bases). Trimming left V 1 base short and J 3 bases short, with 7 bases between. The V gene's germline CDR1 is SGDLS and CDR2 YYNGEE. CDR3 length equals 13 residues. This CDR3 is CASSVRGDTEAFF. The CDR3 DNA sequence: TGTGCCAGCAGCGTAAGGGGTGACACTGAAGCTTTCTTT.

The V call is TRBV6-5, the J call TRBJ1-2; no firm D call. The V and J ends lost 4 bases and 5 bases respectively, with 11 bases between them. Germline V gene lookup returns CDR1 MNHEY and CDR2 SVGAGI. CDR3 length equals 13 residues. The CDR3 nucleotides are TGTGCCAGCAGTTTCAACAGTGGTTATGGCTACACCTTC. Protein: CASSFNSGYGYTF.

The chain links TRBV6-5 to TRBJ2-3; D not resolved. The CDR3 contains 10 residues. Germline values: CDR1 MNHEY, CDR2 SVGAGI. Trimming stripped 7 bases from V and 4 bases from J, with 3 bases between. The CDR3 DNA reads as TGTGCCAGCAAAGCAGATACGCAGTATTTT. Protein: CASKADTQYF.

CDR3 sequence reads: CASRGGQSSGNTIYF. CDR3 bases: TGTGCCAGCAGAGGGGGACAGAGCTCTGGAAACACCATATATTTT. V and J are TRBV7-2 and TRBJ1-3, with TRBD1 matching over 7 bases. Trimming at V came to 6 bases and at J to 0 bases, leaving 5 bases not matched to a gene. There are 15 residues in the CDR3. Germline CDR1 SGHTA, CDR2 FQGNSA.

This CDR3 reads CASSPPGSGYTF. CDR3 DNA: TGTGCCAGCAGCCCTCCGGGTAGCGGCTACACCTTC. The chain links TRBV9 to TRBJ1-2; D is unresolved. The germline V and J ends were trimmed by 4 bases and 8 bases, with 12 bases remaining between them. CDR1 SGDLS and CDR2 YYNGEE come from the germline V gene. The CDR3 runs 12 residues.

The rearrangement links TRBV27 to TRBJ2-7; 9 positions match TRBD2. Losses at the gene ends were 10 bases for V and 3 bases for J; bases not matched to a gene: 10. The CDR3 sequence is 14 residues long. Per the germline V gene, CDR1 is MNHEY and CDR2 is SMNVEV (reference sequence). The CDR3 DNA sequence: TGTGCCACCCGACCCCTAGCGGGAAACTACGAGCAGTACTTC. Translating gives CATRPLAGNYEQYF.

The table lists this clone with a few counts. This sequence joins TRBV11-2 and TRBJ1-5; 10 bases align to TRBD1. CDR3 size: 15 residues. V lost 5 bases to trimming and J lost 4 bases; unmatched junction nucleotides: 5. Germline V lookup: CDR1 SGHAT, CDR2 FQNNGV. For the CDR3, the DNA is TGTGCCAGCAGCCTCAGACAGGGGGCGAATCAGCCCCAGCATTTT. Its translation: CASSLRQGANQPQHF.

CDR3: CASSSGLAGGRGEGEQFF. The CDR3 DNA follows: TGTGCCAGCAGCTCCGGACTAGCGGGAGGCCGCGGGGAGGGTGAGCAGTTCTTC. This chain joins TRBV5-8 and TRBJ2-1; 14 nucleotides agree with TRBD2. Germline assignment: CDR1 SGHTS and CDR2 YDEGEE. This CDR3 has 18 residues. With V trimmed by 3 bases and J by 9 bases, 14 bases remained unmatched.

The rearrangement links TRBV30 to TRBJ1-5, with D unclear. V lost 4 bases to trimming and J lost 2 bases, with 9 bases between them. The CDR3 spans 13 residues. In germline, CDR1 is GTSNPN, CDR2 SVGIG (reference sequence). DNA for the CDR3: TGTGCCTGGAAATCTTACGGCAATCAGCCCCAGCATTTT. It is translated as CAWKSYGNQPQHF.